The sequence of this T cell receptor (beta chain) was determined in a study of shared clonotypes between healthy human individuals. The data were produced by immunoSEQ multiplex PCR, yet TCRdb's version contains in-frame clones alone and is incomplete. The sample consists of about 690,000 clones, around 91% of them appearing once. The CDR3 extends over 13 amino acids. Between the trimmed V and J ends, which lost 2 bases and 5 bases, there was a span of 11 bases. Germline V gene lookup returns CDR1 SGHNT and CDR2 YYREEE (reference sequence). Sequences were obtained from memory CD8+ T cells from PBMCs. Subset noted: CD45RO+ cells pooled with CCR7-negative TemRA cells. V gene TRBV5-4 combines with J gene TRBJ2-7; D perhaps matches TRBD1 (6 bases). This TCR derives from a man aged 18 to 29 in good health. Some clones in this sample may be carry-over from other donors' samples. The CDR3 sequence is CASSFMGADEQYF. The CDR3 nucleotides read TGTGCCAGCAGCTTTATGGGGGCCGACGAGCAGTACTTC.